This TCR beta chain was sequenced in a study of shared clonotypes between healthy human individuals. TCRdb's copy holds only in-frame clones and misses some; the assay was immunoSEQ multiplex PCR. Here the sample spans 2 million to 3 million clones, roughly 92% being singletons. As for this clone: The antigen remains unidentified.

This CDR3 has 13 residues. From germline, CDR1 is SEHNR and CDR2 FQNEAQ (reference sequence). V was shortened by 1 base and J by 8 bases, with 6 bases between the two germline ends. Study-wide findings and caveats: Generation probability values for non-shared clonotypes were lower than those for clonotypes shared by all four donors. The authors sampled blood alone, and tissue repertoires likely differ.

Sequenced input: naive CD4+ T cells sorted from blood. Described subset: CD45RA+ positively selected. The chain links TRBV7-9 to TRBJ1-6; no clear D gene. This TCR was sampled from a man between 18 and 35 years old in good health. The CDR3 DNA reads TGTGCCAGCAGCTTAGGCAAGGATTCACCCCTCCACTTT. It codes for CASSLGKDSPLHF.